Sequencing of this TCR beta chain was carried out in a study of T cells in tumors after PD-1 blockade. Findings of the study overall: Blood contained about 42% of the tumor's TCR clonotypes.

Clones were sequenced by immunoSEQ multiplex PCR, and TCRdb holds only the in-frame ones, with some missing. The table lists approximately 35,000 clones, about three quarters of them singletons. Comments on this clone: The antigen remains unidentified.

CDR3 size: 18 residues. V was trimmed by 6 bases and J by 3 bases, leaving 21 bases between them. Per the germline V gene, CDR1 is MNHEY and CDR2 is SVGEGT. The chain is built from TRBV6-2 or TRBV6-3 and TRBJ1-6; tentative D call: TRBD1 (5 bases). This TCR derives from a human donor with basal cell carcinoma. The material sequenced was PBMCs, taken before anti-PD-1 treatment. The DNA for the CDR3 is TGTGCCAGCAGCCCTACAGGCCTAGGTTCCTTCTATAATTCACCCCTCCACTTT. Its translation: CASSPTGLGSFYNSPLHF.